The clone carrying this TCR beta chain occurred many times. Its antigen is as yet unknown. MiXCR, run by TCRdb on the RT-PCR reads, gives a single entry per CDR3 protein. The sample has roughly 650,000 distinct CDR3 sequences, about 15% seen once; the top ten hold about 9.9%. This sample was included in a study of response to subunit inactivated influenza vaccine. V was clipped by 2 bases and J by 3 bases, with 5 bases between them. The germline V gene encodes CDR1 MGHRA and CDR2 YSYEKL. This CDR3 region has 12 residues. Study results and caveats: A suggestion made by the authors is that each seasonal influenza vaccination recruits few new T cells.

The origin of this receptor is a man aged 45 to 65 who received an inactivated influenza vaccine. Sequencing was performed on PBMCs from blood, taken about 12 days after vaccination. The chain couples TRBV4-1 to TRBJ2-7; D not certain. CDR3 sequence: CASSQTNYEQYF. CDR3 in DNA: TGCGCCAGCAGCCAAACGAACTACGAGCAGTACTTC.